This T cell receptor beta chain was sequenced during a study of T-cell memory formation after mild COVID-19. About the study: Across donors, TCR clusters were largely donor specific.

Using its own MiXCR run on the 5' RACE reads, TCRdb lists one record per CDR3 protein. The sample lists roughly 110,000 distinct CDR3 sequences, approximately 15% occurring once. Study-wide results and limits: Cross-reactive memory seemingly joined, as some responding clones were found in pre-infection memory. Clones shrinking between day 15 and 85 showed a balanced CD4/CD8 split, and those that grew later tilted toward CD4+.

This clonotype was picked up a small number of times. The antigen is undetermined. Germline lookup yields CDR1 SEHNR and CDR2 FQNEAQ (reference sequence). This CDR3 has 15 residues. V dropped 5 bases and J dropped 1 base, with 14 bases sitting between them. Sequencing was carried out using PBMCs or a T cell subset sorted from them (not recorded which). The V and J genes are TRBV7-9 and TRBJ1-2; tentatively, D is TRBD1 (6 bases). The sequence derives from a man younger than 35 who had mild COVID-19 (a few samples of this study predate the infection). Cell type and time point are not known. Here the CDR3 DNA reads TGTGCCAGCAGCCAATTAGAGGGGGGTAACTATGGCTACACCTTC. Encoded protein: CASSQLEGGNYGYTF. The variable domain in full, completed from reference TRBV7-9 and TRBJ1-2, reads DTGVSQNPRHKITKRGQNVTFRCDPISEHNRLYWYRQTLGQGPEFLTYFQNEAQLEKSRLLSDRFSAERPKGSFSTLEIQRTEQGDSAMYLCASSQLEGGNYGYTFGSGTRLTVV.